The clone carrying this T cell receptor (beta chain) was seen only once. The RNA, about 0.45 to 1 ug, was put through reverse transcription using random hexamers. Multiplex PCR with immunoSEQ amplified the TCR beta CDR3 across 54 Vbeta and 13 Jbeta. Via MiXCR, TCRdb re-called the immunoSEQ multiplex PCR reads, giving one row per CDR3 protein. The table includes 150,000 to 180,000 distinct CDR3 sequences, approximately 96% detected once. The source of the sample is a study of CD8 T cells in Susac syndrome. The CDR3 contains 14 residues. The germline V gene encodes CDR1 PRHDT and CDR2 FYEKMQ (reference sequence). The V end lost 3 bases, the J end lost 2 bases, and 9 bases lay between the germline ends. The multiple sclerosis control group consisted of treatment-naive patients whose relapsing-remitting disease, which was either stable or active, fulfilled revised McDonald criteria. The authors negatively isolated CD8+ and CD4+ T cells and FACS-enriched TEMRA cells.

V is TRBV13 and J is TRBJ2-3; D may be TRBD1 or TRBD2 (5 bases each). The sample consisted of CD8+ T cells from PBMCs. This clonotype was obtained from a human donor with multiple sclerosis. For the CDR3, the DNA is TGTGCCAGCAGCTTGGGACGGCTCACAGATACGCAGTATTTT. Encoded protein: CASSLGRLTDTQYF.